These T cell receptor beta chains were read from a single sample in a study of radiation and T cells in renal cell carcinoma. Using immunoSEQ multiplex PCR, the repertoire was profiled, and TCRdb retains in-frame clones only, with some absent. The sample carries some 80,000 clones, approximately 86% recorded once. This material consisted of blood, taken from a patient whose treatment included radiotherapy and nephrectomy. The receptors were gathered from a woman in her fifties or sixties with renal cell carcinoma. The CDR3 runs from the conserved cysteine through the conserved F or W. A D gene is named only where the DNA matches it firmly. Only some rows state a clone size, as once, few, many or a class for expanded clones.

>TRBV9|NA|NA|TRBJ1-3
TGTGCCAGCAGCGTAGAACAGGGCCGAAACACCATATATTTT
CASSVEQGRNTIYF
>TRBV7-2|NA|NA|TRBJ1-1
TGTGCCAGCGTCCTAGGGGGAGGGCAGAACACTGAAGCTTTCTTT
CASVLGGGQNTEAFF
>TRBV7-2|NA|NA|TRBJ1-2
TGTGCCAGCAGCTTAGAAGCCGGCTCGGGCTACACCTTC
CASSLEAGSGYTF
>TRBV9|TRBD1|NA|TRBJ2-2
TGTGCCAGCAGCGGTCAGGGGGCCTTTAGCACCGGGGAGCTGTTTTTT
CASSGQGAFSTGELFF
>TRBV2|NA|NA|TRBJ2-3
TGTGCCAGCAACAGTGTCACAGATACGCAGTATTTT
CASNSVTDTQYF
>TRBV5-1|TRBD1|NA|TRBJ2-2
TGCGCCAGCAGCTCGGGGACAGGGTACACCGGGGAGCTGTTTTTT
CASSSGTGYTGELFF
>TRBV14|NA|NA|TRBJ2-1
TGTGCCAGCAGCCGAACTAGATCTGAGCAGTTCTTC
CASSRTRSEQFF
>TRBV7-2|TRBD2|NA|TRBJ2-1
TGTGCCAGCAGCTTAGAACCGTCTAGCGGGAGATCGCAGTTCTTC
CASSLEPSSGRSQFF
>TRBV4-3|TRBD1|NA|TRBJ1-1
TGCGCCAGCAGCCAAGATAAAACAGGGGGTTGGACTGAAGCTTTCTTT
CASSQDKTGGWTEAFF
>TRBV5-1|NA|NA|TRBJ1-2
TGCGCCAGCAGCGCCTCCGGGACGGACCCCGCTGGCTACACCTTC
CASSASGTDPAGYTF
>TRBV4-3|TRBD2|NA|TRBJ2-7
TGCGCCAGCAGCCAAGGGGCCGGGAGGGCCTACGAGCAGTACTTC
CASSQGAGRAYEQYF
>TRBV2|NA|NA|TRBJ2-1
TGTGCCAGCAGGGACTATCCCCTTCTGGATGAGCAGTTCTTC
CASRDYPLLDEQFF
>TRBV19|NA|NA|TRBJ2-7
TGTGCCAGTAGTAAAAGGGCAGTGAACTCCTACGAGCAGTACTTC
CASSKRAVNSYEQYF
>TRBV7-8|NA|NA|TRBJ2-3
TGTGCCAGCAGCAACGCGGAGGCAGGGGGCACAGATACGCAGTATTTT
CASSNAEAGGTDTQYF
>TRBV7-9|NA|NA|TRBJ2-1
TGTGCCAGCAGCTTAGAGCTCCCGAGCTCCTACAATGAGCAGTTCTTC
CASSLELPSSYNEQFF
>TRBV19|NA|once|TRBJ1-1
TGTGCCAGTAGTCTCCAGGGTAGCACTGAAGCTTTCTTT
CASSLQGSTEAFF
>TRBV7-5|NA|NA|TRBJ2-4
TGTGCCAGACTGCCGGGAGGTGGGGGCGCGTCCAAAAACATTCAGTACTTC
CARLPGGGGASKNIQYF
>TRBV9|NA|NA|TRBJ2-2
TGTGCCAGCAGCCCCCGACAGGGAGGGGCCGGGGAGCTGTTTTTT
CASSPRQGGAGELFF
>TRBV20-1|NA|NA|TRBJ2-3
TGCAGTGCCCATGAACTACCCGCGCAGTATTTT
CSAHELPAQYF
>TRBV25-1|NA|NA|TRBJ2-5
TGTGCCAGCAGTGAATTCATCGGGGAACAAGAGACCCAGTACTTC
CASSEFIGEQETQYF
>TRBV7-6|NA|NA|TRBJ2-7
TGTGCCAGCAGCTTATCGGAAAACTCCTACGAGCAGTACTTC
CASSLSENSYEQYF
>TRBV6-5|TRBD1|NA|TRBJ1-3
TGTGCCAGCACTAAGACAGGGGTTGCTGGAAACACCATATATTTT
CASTKTGVAGNTIYF
>TRBV4-3|NA|NA|TRBJ2-5
TGCGCCAGCAGCCAAGACTTAGGAACTCAAGAGACCCAGTACTTC
CASSQDLGTQETQYF
>TRBV7-9|NA|NA|TRBJ2-3
TGTGCCAGCAGCCCAACCCGGGACTCCAGTTCAGATACGCAGTATTTT
CASSPTRDSSSDTQYF
>TRBV28|TRBD1|NA|TRBJ1-4
TGTGCCAGCAGTTTGAGACAGGGCCCGAAACTGTTTTTT
CASSLRQGPKLFF
>TRBV18|NA|once|TRBJ1-4
TGTGCCAGCTCACTCTTGGACGGAGCTAATGAAAAACTGTTTTTT
CASSLLDGANEKLFF
>TRBV6-5|NA|NA|TRBJ1-6
TGTGCCAGCAGACCCCAGGCGGCCGTGGGTTCACCCCTCCACTTT
CASRPQAAVGSPLHF
>TRBV28|TRBD1|once|TRBJ1-2
TGTGCCAGCAGTTCCGGACAGGGGAAGGCTAATGGCTACACCTTC
CASSSGQGKANGYTF
>TRBV7-9|TRBD1|NA|TRBJ2-7
TGTGCCAGCAGCTTAGTCGACGGGACAGGGTTCTACGAGCAGTACTTC
CASSLVDGTGFYEQYF
>TRBV6-5|TRBD1|few|TRBJ1-1
TGTGCCAGCAGTCCGGACAGGGATAGGGGTGAAGCTTTCTTT
CASSPDRDRGEAFF